Sequencing of this T cell receptor (beta chain) was carried out in a study of T-cell reconstitution after alpha-beta-depleted transplantation in children. Study-wide results and limits: Expanded graft clones numbering several hundred reportedly gave rise to alpha-beta T cells about two months after transplant. Diversity of TCRbeta at day 60 was high in some patients, arising from surviving recipient T cells and thymic progenitors. T-cell counts and diversity were attributed mostly to newly produced T cells one year after transplant.

This sample's TCRbeta library carried unique molecular identifier barcodes. TCRdb itself ran the PCR reads through MiXCR, one entry per CDR3 protein. The data hold some 200,000 distinct CDR3 sequences, with approximately 7% observed a single time. This clonotype was observed at least ten times. The antigen is unknown. Source: PBMCs, taken before TCRalphabeta/CD19-depleted stem cell transplant. The sequence came from a boy between 2 and 10 years old with acute lymphoblastic leukemia, due to receive a stem cell transplant.

As DNA, the CDR3 is TGCAGTGCTAGAAGGCGGGGGGGCTCAGAGACCCAGTACTTC. It specifies CSARRRGGSETQYF. The V gene is TRBV20-1, the J gene TRBJ2-5; 9 nucleotides agree with TRBD2. Germline-derived CDR1 and CDR2 are DFQATT and SNEGSKA (reference sequence). Losses at the gene ends were 2 bases for V and 4 bases for J; bases not matched to a gene: 5. CDR3 length: 14 residues.